This T cell receptor (beta chain) was sequenced in a study of cytomegalovirus exposure and HLA in healthy donors. Notes on the study in general: Sequencing likely produced, as an artifact, a cluster of highly shared sequence variants. Fewer N-insertions than the approximately 680-donor mean were reportedly shown by an Asian-associated ancestry cluster in a later analysis.

Worth noting for this clone: Its specificity is not known.

The PCR employed 60 Vbeta primers together with 13 Jbeta primers. The method was immunoSEQ multiplex PCR; TCRdb's version includes in-frame clones alone and lacks a portion of them. The table has around 300,000 clones, around two thirds seen once. Germline CDR1 and CDR2: MDHEN and SYDVKM. The CDR3 sequence is 17 residues long. V was pared by 3 bases and J by 7 bases, with 9 bases of the junction left unmatched. The chain links TRBV28 to TRBJ1-6, with 10 bases aligning to TRBD1. The sequence was obtained from a female donor in good health and CMV-seronegative. Source material: PBMCs. The DNA of the CDR3 is TGTGCCAGCAGTTTCGTGACAGGGGGCGCGTGGAATTCACCCCTCCACTTT. As protein: CASSFVTGGAWNSPLHF. The full variable domain, in which reference TRBV28 and TRBJ1-6 provide the parts outside the CDR3, is DVKVTQSSRYLVKRTGEKVFLECVQDMDHENMFWYRQDPGLGLRLIYFSYDVKMKEKGDIPEGYSVSREKKERFSLILESASTNQTSMYLCASSFVTGGAWNSPLHFGNGTRLTVT.